Below are 20 T cell receptor beta chains sequenced from a single sample in a study of shared clonotypes between healthy human individuals. The assay was immunoSEQ multiplex PCR, and TCRdb's table has in-frame clones only and misses some. The profile shows around 240,000 clones, approximately 65% of them singletons. The sample consisted of memory CD4+ T cells sorted from blood. Sample subset: CD45RA-negative fraction. These receptors all come from a man in his thirties or forties in good health.

The CDR3 is CASSYRLNEKLFF. The CDR3 coding sequence is TGTGCCAGCAGCTACAGGTTAAATGAAAAACTGTTTTTT. This rearrangement joins TRBV5-5 to TRBJ1-4; possibly TRBD1 for D (5 bases). V was shortened by 3 bases and J by 5 bases, with 8 bases between the two germline ends. This CDR3 has 13 amino acids. Germline V gene lookup returns CDR1 SGHKS and CDR2 YYEKEE (reference sequence).

This sequence joins TRBV4-2 and TRBJ2-5, with D perhaps given as TRBD1 or TRBD2 (5 bases each). The germline V and J ends were trimmed by 4 bases and 1 base, with 13 bases remaining between them. The CDR3 runs to 15 residues. Germline V gene lookup returns CDR1 LGHNA and CDR2 YNFKEQ. The CDR3 protein is CASSLQPGTQETQYF. CDR3 in DNA: TGTGCCAGCAGCCTTCAACCCGGGACCCAAGAGACCCAGTACTTC.

This sequence joins TRBV7-8 and TRBJ1-1; 7 bases map to TRBD1. Germline assignment: CDR1 SGHVS and CDR2 FQNEAQ. The CDR3 runs to 15 residues. V trimming: 4 bases; J trimming: 6 bases; junction bases outside the gene matches: 11. The CDR3 bases are TGTGCCAGCAGCTCTCGGGACAGATCATCCGCTGAAGCTTTCTTT. The encoded protein is CASSSRDRSSAEAFF.

The chain couples TRBV2 to TRBJ2-7; D possibly uses TRBD1 or TRBD2 (5 bases each). Germline values: CDR1 SNHLY, CDR2 FYNNEI. Trimming removed 8 bases from V and 4 bases from J, with 15 bases in between. The CDR3 is 13 amino acids. CDR3 loop: CASAPGPVYEQYF. The CDR3 DNA sequence: TGTGCCAGCGCCCCGGGGCCGGTATACGAGCAGTACTTC. Full variable domain (rest looked up from reference TRBV2 and TRBJ2-7): EPEVTQTPSHQVTQMGQEVILRCVPISNHLYFYWYRQILGQKVEFLVSFYNNEISEKSEIFDDQFSVERPDGSNFTLKIRSTKLEDSAMYFCASAPGPVYEQYFGPGTRLTVT.

Worth noting for this clone: Different DNA sequences within this sample yield the same CDR3. This rearrangement joins TRBV11-2 to TRBJ2-1; D tentatively reads TRBD1 or TRBD2 (5 bases each). From germline, CDR1 is SGHAT and CDR2 FQNNGV. The CDR3 contains 14 residues. The V end was cut by 3 bases, the J end by 0 bases, with 6 bases between. CDR3 sequence reads: CASSFGGSYNEQFF. The DNA for the CDR3 is TGTGCCAGCAGCTTTGGGGGCTCCTACAATGAGCAGTTCTTC.

This clone was seen a few times. The rearrangement uses TRBV29-1 and TRBJ1-1; D uncertain. Trimming pared 4 bases from V and 10 bases from J, leaving 16 bases between. This CDR3 spans 12 amino acids. Germline V lookup: CDR1 SQVTM, CDR2 ANQGSEA. In DNA, the CDR3 is TGCAGCGTTGGAGGCCCTCCCCTGGTAGCTTTCTTT. This encodes CSVGGPPLVAFF.

This rearrangement joins TRBV19 to TRBJ2-3; 10 bases agree with TRBD1. CDR3 length equals 15 residues. Germline-derived CDR1 and CDR2 are LNHDA and SQIVND (reference sequence). The trim removed 4 bases at V and 0 bases at J, leaving 1 base unmatched. CDR3: CASSRQGASTDTQYF. CDR3 bases: TGTGCCAGTAGTAGACAGGGGGCTAGCACAGATACGCAGTATTTT. The variable domain in full, completed from reference TRBV19 and TRBJ2-3, reads DGGITQSPKYLFRKEGQNVTLSCEQNLNHDAMYWYRQDPGQGLRLIYYSQIVNDFQKGDIAEGYSVSREKKESFPLTVTSAQKNPTAFYLCASSRQGASTDTQYFGPGTRLTVL.

The chain uses TRBV10-3 and TRBJ2-7; possibly TRBD2 for D (7 bases). Germline lookup yields CDR1 ENHRY and CDR2 SYGVKD. The CDR3 has 13 amino acids. V shed 11 bases and J shed 5 bases, with 19 bases lying between them. The CDR3 region has the DNA TGTGCCTTGCAGCGGGACATTAACCACGAGCAGTACTTC. Translating gives CALQRDINHEQYF.

The V and J genes are TRBV2 and TRBJ1-5; D not certain. The CDR3 has 13 residues. V lost 5 bases, J lost 5 bases, and 10 bases lay in between. The germline V gene encodes CDR1 SNHLY and CDR2 FYNNEI. CDR3 in amino acids: CASSPDGYQPQHF. The CDR3 DNA sequence: TGTGCCAGCAGTCCGGACGGTTATCAGCCCCAGCATTTT.

V and J are TRBV19 and TRBJ1-5, with D maybe TRBD1 (6 bases). This CDR3 has 15 residues. Trimming took 5 bases from V and 9 from J, leaving 20 bases between them. In germline, CDR1 is LNHDA, CDR2 SQIVND (reference sequence). Here the CDR3 DNA reads TGTGCCAGTAGTCAGCTACAGGGCCTCCCGGTGCCCCAGCATTTT. Its translation: CASSQLQGLPVPQHF.

This chain uses TRBV30 with TRBJ1-1; D is unresolved. Trimming removed 2 bases from V and 2 bases from J, with 12 bases in between. The CDR3 contains 14 residues. Germline values: CDR1 GTSNPN, CDR2 SVGIG (reference sequence). The DNA of the CDR3 is TGTGCCTGGAGTCACAATCCCGACAACACTGAAGCTTTCTTT. It translates to CAWSHNPDNTEAFF.

Note on this clone: A much larger clonotype is one base distant, so this may be a read error. The sample carries other DNA sequences with the same CDR3. CDR3 amino acids: CASSLGHAGGNEQFF. CDR3 sequence (DNA): TGTGCCAGCAGCTTAGGTCACGCGGGAGGAAATGAGCAGTTCTTC. The chain carries TRBV7-6 and TRBJ2-1; 8 bases are shared with TRBD2. From germline, CDR1 is SGHVS and CDR2 FNYEAQ. Germline trimming cut 1 base from V and 7 bases from J; bases unmatched to any gene: 6. The CDR3 covers 15 residues. Using reference TRBV7-6 and TRBJ2-1 for the parts outside the CDR3, the full variable domain is GAGVSQSPRYKVTKRGQDVALRCDPISGHVSLYWYRQALGQGPEFLTYFNYEAQQDKSGLPNDRFSAERPEGSISTLTIQRTEQRDSAMYRCASSLGHAGGNEQFFGPGTRLTVL.

Only a few counts were recorded for this clone. A junction end diverges from the germline sequence, so it may reflect a read error. The V call is TRBV6-1, the J call TRBJ1-2; 9 bases agree with TRBD1. CDR3 length: 13 residues. The V gene's germline CDR1 is MNHNS and CDR2 SASEGT. CDR3 nucleotides: TGTGCCAGCAGTGAAGCGTCCGGGACAGGGATATCCTTC. As protein: CASSEASGTGISF.

Regarding this clone: One end of the junction is discordant with germline, which a read error may explain. The J gene is TRBJ2-1, the V gene TRBV4-1, with D tentatively TRBD2 (5 bases). The CDR3 has 15 residues. The V gene's germline CDR1 is MGHRA and CDR2 YSYEKL. The DNA of the CDR3 is TGCGCCAGCAGCCAAGACTTCGGGGTCGGCCTGACAACGGTCTTC. This encodes CASSQDFGVGLTTVF.

The chain recombines TRBV18 with TRBJ2-7; 7 bases are a match to TRBD2. Germline trimming cut 8 bases from V and 0 bases from J; bases unmatched to any gene: 1. This CDR3 is built from 12 residues. Per the germline V gene, CDR1 is KGHSH and CDR2 is LQKENI. The CDR3, as DNA: TGTGCCAGCGAGCGGGACTCCTACGAGCAGTACTTC. Its translation: CASERDSYEQYF.

The sample holds many counts of this clone. The rearrangement links TRBV11-2 to TRBJ2-1, with 9 bases lining up with TRBD2. After removal of 5 bases from V and 5 bases from J, the junction contained 13 bases not matched to a gene. Germline V gene data show CDR1 as SGHAT and CDR2 as FQNNGV. There are 17 residues in the CDR3. The CDR3 is CASSRRAGGISHNEQFF. CDR3 bases: TGTGCCAGCAGCCGGAGGGCGGGGGGGATTTCACACAATGAGCAGTTCTTC.

This chain connects TRBV5-6 to TRBJ2-7; D is undetermined. The germline CDR1 and CDR2 sequences are SGHDT and YYEEEE. The CDR3 is 14 residues long. V lost 0 bases to trimming and J lost 6 bases, with 13 bases between them. CDR3 DNA: TGTGCCAGCAGCTTGGACGGTCTAGGCTTCGAGCAGTACTTC. This gives the protein CASSLDGLGFEQYF.

This clone was counted only a few times. It differs at one base from a far larger clone, so likely a read error. The V call is TRBV6-6, the J call TRBJ2-2; D ambiguous. Trimming removed 5 bases at V and 4 bases at J, with 5 bases between. Germline lookup yields CDR1 MNHNY and CDR2 SVGAGI (reference sequence). This CDR3 region has 12 residues. CDR3 sequence: CASSPSTGELFF. CDR3 bases: TGTGCCAGCAGTCCCTCCACCGGGGAGCTGTTTTTT.

J is TRBJ1-4 and V is TRBV6-6; D is undetermined. The CDR3 spans 14 residues. The germline gives CDR1 MNHNY, CDR2 SVGAGI (reference sequence). V was trimmed by 8 bases and J by 8 bases, leaving 18 bases between them. In nucleotides, the CDR3 is TGTGCCAGCCACGGTGAGGGTCGTTGGGAAAAACTGTTTTTT. Its protein product is CASHGEGRWEKLFF.

The rearrangement joins TRBV21-1 to TRBJ2-3. TRBV21-1 is described as a pseudogene. The CDR3 is 17 residues long. CDR3 in DNA: TGTGCCAGCAGCGAGGGGAGAGACTTATTGGTGACAGATACGCAGTATTTT. Protein sequence: CASSEGRDLLVTDTQYF.